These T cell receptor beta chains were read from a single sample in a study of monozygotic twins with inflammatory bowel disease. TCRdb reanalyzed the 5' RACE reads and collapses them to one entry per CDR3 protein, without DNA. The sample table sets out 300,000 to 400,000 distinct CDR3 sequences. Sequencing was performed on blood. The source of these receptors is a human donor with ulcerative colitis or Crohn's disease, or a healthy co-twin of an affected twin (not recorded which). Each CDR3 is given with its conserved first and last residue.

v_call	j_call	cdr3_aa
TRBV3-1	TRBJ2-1	CASSPTGSDEQFF
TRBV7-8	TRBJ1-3	CASSYGPVRGNTIYF
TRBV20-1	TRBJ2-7	CSASKTIAGREQYF
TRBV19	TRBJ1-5	CASSIQGGSNQPQHF
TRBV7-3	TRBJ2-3	CASSLGSTQYF
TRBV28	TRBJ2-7	CASSALNRSYEQYF
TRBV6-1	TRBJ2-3	CASHPLRGRNTDTQYF
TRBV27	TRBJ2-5	CASSLTVRQETQYF
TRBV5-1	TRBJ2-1	CASSRGARGNEQFF
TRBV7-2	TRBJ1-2	CASSLGTGIGYTF
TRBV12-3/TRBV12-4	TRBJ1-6	CASSPHDRVNSPLHF
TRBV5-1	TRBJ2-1	CASSLVGQGSYNEQFF
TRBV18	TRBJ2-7	CASSQDTGTYEQYF
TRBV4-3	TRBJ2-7	CASSQVLAGAYEQYF
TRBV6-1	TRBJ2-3	CASSVLQRATDTQYF
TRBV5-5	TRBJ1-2	CASSLRQFNYGYTF
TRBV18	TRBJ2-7	CASSQDRVLYEQYF
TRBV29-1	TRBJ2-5	CSVEGGQGARETQYF
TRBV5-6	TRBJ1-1	CASSFFPRTGTMNTEAFF
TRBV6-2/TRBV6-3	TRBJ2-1	CASSYSGSNEQFF
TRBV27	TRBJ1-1	CASSLTGEVTTEAFF
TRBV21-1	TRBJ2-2	CASSKTGGDGTGELFF
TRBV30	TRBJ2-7	CAWTAPDRVNEQYF
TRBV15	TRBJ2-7	CATSRVRGSYEQYF
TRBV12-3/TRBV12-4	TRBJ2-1	CASTSLWQDNEQFF
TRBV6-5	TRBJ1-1	CASSYSTSQGGTEAFF
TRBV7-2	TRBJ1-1	CASSPGGANTEAFF
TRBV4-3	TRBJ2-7	CASSQVLAGEAEQYF
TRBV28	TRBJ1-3	CASSTSDRTGNTIYF
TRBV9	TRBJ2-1	CASSVGSLYNEQFF
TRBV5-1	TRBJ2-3	CASSLEGDSTDTRYF
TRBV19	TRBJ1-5	CASKRKQVESNQPQHF
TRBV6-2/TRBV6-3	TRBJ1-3	CASSYRAFSGNTIYF
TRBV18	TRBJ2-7	CASSPARGSSYEQYF
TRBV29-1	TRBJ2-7	CSVDSRFLALYFYEQYF
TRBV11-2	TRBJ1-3	CASSLVDGSGNTIYF
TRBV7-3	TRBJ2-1	CASSLSGGAYNEQFF
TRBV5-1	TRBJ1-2	CASSVGQGTRGYTF
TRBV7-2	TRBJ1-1	CASSFLFSTEAFF
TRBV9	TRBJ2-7	CASSAGTAASYEQYF